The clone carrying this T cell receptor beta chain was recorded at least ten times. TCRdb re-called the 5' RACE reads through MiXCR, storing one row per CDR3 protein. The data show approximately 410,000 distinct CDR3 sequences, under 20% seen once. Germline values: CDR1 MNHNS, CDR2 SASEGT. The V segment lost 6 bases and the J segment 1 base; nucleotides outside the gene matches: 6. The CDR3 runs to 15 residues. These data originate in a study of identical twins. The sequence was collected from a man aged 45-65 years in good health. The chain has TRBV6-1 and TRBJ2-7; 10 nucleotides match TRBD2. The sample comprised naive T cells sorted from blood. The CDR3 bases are TGTGCCAGCAGAACTCTAGCGGGAGTGTCCTACGAGCAGTACTTC. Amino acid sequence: CASRTLAGVSYEQYF.